Following are 29 T cell receptor beta chains from one sample sequenced in a study of T cell responses to AZD1222 COVID-19 vaccine. The table came from immunoSEQ multiplex PCR; TCRdb's copy has only in-frame clones and leaves some out. The table lists approximately 90,000 clones, roughly nine tenths of them singletons. The sequenced sample was peripheral blood, obtained on day 0 of AZD1222 vaccination. The origin of the receptors is an adult in good health.

The chain couples TRBV7-3 to TRBJ2-7; 7 positions match TRBD1. Germline V gene lookup returns CDR1 SGHTA and CDR2 FQGTGA. V lost 5 bases, J lost 9 bases, and 10 bases stayed unmatched. This CDR3 comprises 13 residues. The CDR3 DNA sequence: TGTGCCAGCAGCCCACTAGAGGGGGCGAGGCAGTACTTC. Translated: CASSPLEGARQYF.

This chain connects TRBV7-2 to TRBJ1-5; D not resolved. V lost 8 bases and J 0 bases, leaving 14 bases between the germline ends. Germline V gives CDR1 SGHTA, CDR2 FQGNSA. The CDR3 spans 15 residues. As DNA, the CDR3 is TGTGCCAGCGGGATAGGGCTAAATAGCAATCAGCCCCAGCATTTT. Encoded protein: CASGIGLNSNQPQHF.

The chain employs TRBV19 and TRBJ2-2; 7 bases match TRBD1. The length of the CDR3 is 16 residues. Trimming took 5 bases from V and 1 from J; bases not matched to a gene: 7. CDR1 and CDR2 (germline): LNHDA, SQIVND (reference sequence). In nucleotides, the CDR3 is TGTGCCAGTAGTTCATGGGACAGAAAGAACACCGGGGAGCTGTTTTTT. This translates into CASSSWDRKNTGELFF.

The chain recombines TRBV5-1 with TRBJ2-5; 8 bases fit TRBD1. The CDR3 is made up of 14 amino acids. V lost 0 bases, J lost 2 bases, and 0 bases stayed unmatched. Germline V gene sequence: CDR1 SGHRS, CDR2 YFSETQ. CDR3 sequence reads: CASSLDRGQETQYF. The CDR3 coding sequence is TGCGCCAGCAGCTTGGACAGGGGGCAAGAGACCCAGTACTTC.

This chain links TRBV4-2 with TRBJ2-1; no clear D gene. The CDR3 runs to 18 residues. Between the trimmed V and J ends, which lost 0 bases and 8 bases, there was a span of 23 bases. CDR1 and CDR2 (germline): LGHNA, YNFKEQ. The CDR3 loop reads CASSQEGSTQPSSDEQFF. The CDR3 nucleotides read TGTGCCAGCAGCCAAGAAGGATCTACCCAACCGTCCTCGGATGAGCAGTTCTTC.

The chain uses TRBV7-8 and TRBJ1-6, with a weak D call TRBD1 (6 bases). The CDR3 runs to 15 residues. With 4 bases removed from V and 0 bases from J, the gap between germline ends came to 7 bases. Germline CDR1 SGHVS, CDR2 FQNEAQ. In DNA form, the CDR3 reads TGTGCCAGCAGCTCGGACAGCTCCTATAATTCACCCCTCCACTTT. Translated: CASSSDSSYNSPLHF.

This clone was seen only a few times. In nucleotides, the CDR3 is TGTGCCAGCAGTTCCGGCATAGGGTACGGCTACACCTTC. This gives the protein CASSSGIGYGYTF. The chain couples TRBV28 to TRBJ1-2, with D unclear. Germline V gene data show CDR1 as MDHEN and CDR2 as SYDVKM. The CDR3 extends over 13 amino acids. V lost 4 bases, J lost 8 bases, and 14 bases lay in between.

The gene calls are TRBV11-3 and TRBJ2-3, with TRBD1 identical over 8 bases. The CDR3 runs 14 residues. The trim removed 5 bases at V and 5 bases at J, leaving 6 bases unmatched. Germline V gives CDR1 SGHNT, CDR2 YENEEA. CDR3 DNA: TGTGCCAGCAGCAACCCGACAGGGGAAGATACGCAGTATTTT. It specifies CASSNPTGEDTQYF. Full variable domain (missing parts from reference TRBV11-3 and TRBJ2-3): EAGVVQSPRYKIIEKKQPVAFWCNPISGHNTLYWYLQNLGQGPELLIRYENEEAVDDSQLPKDRFSAERLKGVDSTLKIQPAELGDSAVYLCASSNPTGEDTQYFGPGTRLTVL.

The genes are TRBV6-2 or TRBV6-3 and TRBJ2-5; 8 bases are shared with TRBD2. Looked up from germline, CDR1 is MNHEY and CDR2 is SVGEGT. J was trimmed by 7 bases and V by 3 bases; bases with no gene match: 13. This CDR3 spans 16 amino acids. CDR3 DNA sequence: TGTGCCAGCAGTTATAATTCTGCGGGGGGTTCTGGGACCCAGTACTTC. Its translation is CASSYNSAGGSGTQYF.

This chain joins TRBV7-9 and TRBJ1-2, with D perhaps matching TRBD1 (6 bases). In germline, CDR1 is SEHNR, CDR2 FQNEAQ (reference sequence). The CDR3 spans 14 residues. V lost 1 base to trimming and J lost 6 bases, with 12 bases between them. CDR3 loop: CASSLGGQGHGYTF. The CDR3 DNA is TGTGCCAGCAGCTTAGGGGGGCAGGGCCATGGCTACACCTTC. The full variable domain, its missing parts supplied by reference TRBV7-9 and TRBJ1-2, is DTGVSQNPRHKITKRGQNVTFRCDPISEHNRLYWYRQTLGQGPEFLTYFQNEAQLEKSRLLSDRFSAERPKGSFSTLEIQRTEQGDSAMYLCASSLGGQGHGYTFGSGTRLTVV.

CDR3 DNA: TGTGCCAGCAGCTTGACCGGGGGGGCCGGCGATACGCAGTATTTT. Residues: CASSLTGGAGDTQYF. The rearrangement uses TRBV7-3 and TRBJ2-3; TRBD2 matches 8 bases. Per germline, CDR1 SGHTA and CDR2 FQGTGA. This CDR3 is 15 amino acids long. After removal of 3 bases from V and 6 bases from J, the junction contained 8 bases not matched to a gene. Full variable domain (missing parts from reference TRBV7-3 and TRBJ2-3): GAGVSQTPSNKVTEKGKYVELRCDPISGHTALYWYRQSLGQGPEFLIYFQGTGAADDSGLPNDRFFAVRPEGSVSTLKIQRTERGDSAVYLCASSLTGGAGDTQYFGPGTRLTVL.

CDR3 DNA: TGTGCCAGCAGCCCCGGACAGGGACCCCTTGGCTACACCTTC. Protein: CASSPGQGPLGYTF. V usage is TRBV3-1 (or the pseudogene TRBV3-2) and J usage is TRBJ1-2, with TRBD1 matching over 8 bases. Germline loops: CDR1 LGHDT, CDR2 YNNKEL (reference sequence). The CDR3 is made up of 14 amino acids. After removal of 4 bases from V and 7 bases from J, the junction contained 8 bases not matched to a gene.

The chain links TRBV27 to TRBJ1-1; TRBD1 is a possible D gene (5 bases). CDR1 and CDR2 from the germline V gene are MNHEY and SMNVEV (reference sequence). V lost 6 bases and J lost 1, with 18 bases in between. CDR3 length equals 16 residues. The CDR3 protein is CASRIWGSQRNTEAFF. The DNA of the CDR3 is TGTGCCAGCAGGATCTGGGGGTCGCAGAGGAACACTGAAGCTTTCTTT.

The chain couples TRBV6-2 or TRBV6-3 to TRBJ1-2; maybe TRBD1 (6 bases). Germline lookup yields CDR1 MNHEY and CDR2 SVGEGT. The CDR3 has 15 residues. Trimming cost V 0 bases and J 7 bases, with 15 bases left between them. CDR3 sequence reads: CASSYSRLGGSGYTF. CDR3 sequence (DNA): TGTGCCAGCAGTTACTCGAGGCTGGGGGGCTCTGGCTACACCTTC.

The gene calls are TRBV5-1 and TRBJ1-1; D is unclear. Germline CDR1 and CDR2: SGHRS and YFSETQ. The ends were cut back, 4 bases at V and 3 bases at J, with 22 bases in the middle. The CDR3 runs 17 residues. This chain's CDR3 is CASSPRPPGGWDTEAFF. The CDR3 region has the DNA TGCGCCAGCAGCCCCCGCCCCCCCGGAGGATGGGACACTGAAGCTTTCTTT.

The chain links TRBV5-6 to TRBJ2-7; 8 positions agree with TRBD1. This CDR3 spans 15 amino acids. CDR1 and CDR2 (germline): SGHDT, YYEEEE. The junction had 7 bases not matched to a gene; V was cut back by 5 bases and J by 0 bases. CDR3 coding DNA: TGTGCCAGCAGGGGGCGCGGGACAGGCTCCTACGAGCAGTACTTC. It is translated as CASRGRGTGSYEQYF.

The chain recombines TRBV28 with TRBJ2-7; a possible D gene is TRBD2 (7 bases). Trimming stripped 5 bases from V and 4 bases from J, with 15 bases between. The CDR3 extends over 14 amino acids. Per germline, CDR1 MDHEN and CDR2 SYDVKM. CDR3 in DNA: TGTGCCAGCAGTCTCCCCGGGGGGCGGTACGAGCAGTACTTC. It specifies CASSLPGGRYEQYF.

In its sample, this clone was seen once. The CDR3 loop is CASSPRGISGANVLTF. For the CDR3, the DNA is TGTGCCAGCAGCCCCCGGGGGATATCTGGGGCCAACGTCCTGACTTTC. This rearrangement joins TRBV9 to TRBJ2-6, with TRBD2 as a possible D gene (6 bases). The V end was cut by 4 bases, the J end by 1 base, with 12 bases between. The CDR3 runs 16 residues. From germline, CDR1 is SGDLS and CDR2 YYNGEE.

J is TRBJ1-1 and V is TRBV19; D is undetermined. Trimming left V 7 bases short and J 2 bases short, with 11 bases between. The CDR3 extends over 13 amino acids. The germline V gene encodes CDR1 LNHDA and CDR2 SQIVND (reference sequence). The CDR3 DNA reads as TGTGCCAGTACCTCGGTACCTAACACTGAAGCTTTCTTT. The encoded protein is CASTSVPNTEAFF.

The chain carries TRBV19 and TRBJ2-1; 12 bases map to TRBD1. Trimming took 5 bases from V and 1 from J; bases not matched to a gene: 24. Germline assignment: CDR1 LNHDA and CDR2 SQIVND (reference sequence). The CDR3 contains 23 residues. The CDR3 reads CASSPWGQGASGSRPVSYNEQFF. Here the CDR3 DNA reads TGTGCCAGTAGTCCCTGGGGACAGGGGGCTAGCGGGAGCCGGCCGGTGTCCTACAATGAGCAGTTCTTC.

V gene TRBV19 combines with J gene TRBJ1-2; the match to TRBD1 covers 10 bases. Germline trimming cut 8 bases from V and 2 bases from J; bases unmatched to any gene: 2. The CDR3 length is 13 residues. Germline V gene lookup returns CDR1 LNHDA and CDR2 SQIVND (reference sequence). CDR3 in amino acids: CASLDRGNYGYTF. Here the CDR3 DNA reads TGTGCCAGTTTGGACAGGGGGAACTATGGCTACACCTTC.

The chain carries TRBV12-3 or TRBV12-4 and TRBJ2-7; D remains unclear. The CDR3 covers 11 residues. Trimming shortened V by 5 bases and J by 2 bases, and 4 bases separated the two germline ends. CDR3 nucleotides: TGTGCCAGCAGTCCCGCCTACGAGCAGTACTTC. The encoded protein is CASSPAYEQYF.

CDR3 sequence (DNA): TGCAGCGTCCAGGGGGATAACAATGAGCAGTTCTTC. It specifies CSVQGDNNEQFF. V is TRBV29-1 and J is TRBJ2-1; 7 positions match TRBD1. The germline V gene has CDR1 SQVTM and CDR2 ANQGSEA. The length of the CDR3 is 12 residues. J lost 5 bases, V lost 6 bases, and 4 bases had no gene match.

This clone was observed a few times. The rearrangement links TRBV6-1 to TRBJ1-5; D is ambiguous. V lost 3 bases to trimming and J lost 1 base, with 7 bases between them. The germline V gene encodes CDR1 MNHNS and CDR2 SASEGT. The CDR3 contains 14 residues. The CDR3 nucleotides are TGTGCCAGCAGTGATACACAGAGCAATCAGCCCCAGCATTTT. It encodes CASSDTQSNQPQHF.

This clone has a single count. This chain uses TRBV6-1 with TRBJ1-5, with D unresolved. The ends were cut back, 1 base at V and 4 bases at J, with 5 bases in the middle. The CDR3 is 13 amino acids. Germline assignment: CDR1 MNHNS and CDR2 SASEGT. The CDR3 DNA follows: TGTGCCAGCAGTGAAGGGAAGAATCAGCCCCAGCATTTT. As protein: CASSEGKNQPQHF.

The CDR3 DNA is TGTGCCAGCAGTCGTACCCTCGAAATGGTATCCTACAATGAGCAGTTCTTC. Encoded protein: CASSRTLEMVSYNEQFF. The rearrangement uses TRBV6-2 or TRBV6-3 and TRBJ2-1, with unresolved D. CDR3 length equals 17 residues. The germline gives CDR1 MNHEY, CDR2 SVGEGT. V lost 5 bases and J 1 base, leaving 18 bases between the germline ends.

This chain links TRBV28 with TRBJ1-5, with D maybe TRBD1 (6 bases). The V and J ends lost 5 bases and 3 bases respectively, with 11 bases between them. Germline V gene lookup returns CDR1 MDHEN and CDR2 SYDVKM. This CDR3 spans 14 amino acids. CDR3 in amino acids: CASSATGNNQPQHF. Here the CDR3 DNA reads TGTGCCAGCAGTGCCACAGGGAACAATCAGCCCCAGCATTTT.

This sequence joins TRBV5-8 and TRBJ2-4; D remains unclear. This CDR3 is built from 14 residues. Between the trimmed V and J ends, which lost 5 bases and 5 bases, there was a span of 14 bases. CDR1 and CDR2 from the germline V gene are SGHTS and YDEGEE. The CDR3 DNA follows: TGTGCCAGCAGTTTGACAACCCGTGAAAACATTCAGTACTTC. Translating it yields CASSLTTRENIQYF. The full variable domain, rest sourced from reference TRBV5-8 and TRBJ2-4, is EAGVTQSPTHLIKTRGQQATLRCSPISGHTSVYWYQQALGLGLQFLLWYDEGEERNRGNFPPRFSGRQFPNYSSELNVNALELEDSALYLCASSLTTRENIQYFGAGTRLSVL.

This chain links TRBV10-3 with TRBJ2-3; either TRBD1 or TRBD2 may fit D (7 bases each). CDR3 length equals 15 residues. CDR1 is ENHRY, CDR2 SYGVKD, per germline. The V and J ends lost 8 bases and 5 bases respectively, with 20 bases between them. The chain's CDR3 is CAIRPRGEGRDTQYF. CDR3 DNA: TGTGCCATCCGCCCCAGGGGGGAGGGTCGAGATACGCAGTATTTT.